Listed here is a single TCR beta chain. This CDR3 region has 15 residues. Germline CDR1 LNHNV, CDR2 YYDKDF (reference sequence). With 0 bases clipped from V and 6 bases from J, the junction kept 4 bases outside the gene matches. Participants were aged roughly 18 to 100 years from around 26 US areas. Symptom resolution, clearance, or two negative PCRs marked the recovered donors of Cohort 3. The data belong to a study of blood T cell repertoires in COVID-19. Study as a whole: Italy, Spain and the United States were the sources of the convalescent and acute COVID-19 samples.

Generated by immunoSEQ multiplex PCR, the TCRdb table keeps only in-frame clones and is missing some. Of hundreds of thousands of clones in the sample, roughly nine tenths are singletons; the top ten hold approximately 8%. The source is a woman aged 55-69 years who had recovered from COVID-19. Material for sequencing was PBMCs or T cells enriched from blood (not recorded which). V gene TRBV15 combines with J gene TRBJ1-4, with 7 positions matching TRBD1. As DNA, the CDR3 is TGTGCCACCAGCAGAGATCGTACAGGGGATGAAAAACTGTTTTTT. Translation gives CATSRDRTGDEKLFF.